This is a list of T cell receptor beta chains from one sample in a study of blood T cells in healthy people across ages. Each CDR3 protein gets one entry after TCRdb re-called the 5' RACE reads with MiXCR. The sample consists of 750,000 to 850,000 distinct CDR3 sequences, 20% to 30% of them appearing once. These sequences were also reported in another study, on T cells of mothers and their children.

Sequencing was done on a sample of blood. Receptors were obtained from a boy aged 5-17 years in good health. Each CDR3 is given with its conserved first and last residue. D genes are given only for firm matches. Clone size is stated in some rows and not others, as once, few, many or a class when expanded.

J gene,V gene,D gene,clone size,CDR3 protein,CDR3 DNA
TRBJ2-5,TRBV20-1,.,.,CSARDSRVASETQYF,TGCAGTGCTAGAGATAGTAGAGTAGCTAGTGAGACCCAGTACTTC
TRBJ1-4,TRBV4-3,.,.,CASSHVGVYGSEKLFF,TGCGCCAGCAGCCACGTAGGAGTCTACGGGAGTGAAAAACTGTTTTTT
TRBJ2-7,TRBV29-1,.,few,CSVEIVRGHEQYF,TGCAGCGTTGAAATCGTCCGGGGTCACGAGCAGTACTTC
TRBJ2-5,TRBV27,.,.,CASSSARGDQETQYF,TGTGCCAGCAGTTCGGCAAGGGGGGACCAAGAGACCCAGTACTTC
TRBJ2-7,TRBV11-2,TRBD1,.,CASSLAGIVGGVYEQYF,TGTGCCAGCAGCTTAGCCGGGATCGTAGGGGGCGTCTACGAGCAGTACTTC
TRBJ2-7,TRBV6-2/TRBV6-3,TRBD1,.,CASSSAGGTYEQYF,TGTGCCAGCAGTTCGGCAGGGGGAACCTACGAGCAGTACTTC
TRBJ2-3,TRBV6-5,.,.,CASSSHSGGGGRDTQYF,TGTGCCAGCAGTTCTCATTCGGGTGGGGGAGGTAGGGATACGCAGTATTTT
TRBJ2-5,TRBV29-1,.,.,CSVEGTDLETQYF,TGCAGCGTTGAGGGGACGGACCTAGAGACCCAGTACTTC
TRBJ2-7,TRBV15,TRBD2,.,CATSRDQGLAGASSYEQYF,TGTGCCACCAGCAGAGATCAGGGACTAGCGGGAGCCAGCTCCTACGAGCAGTACTTC
TRBJ2-1,TRBV7-9,TRBD1,.,CASEQGISSYNEQFF,TGTGCCAGTGAACAGGGGATAAGTTCCTACAATGAGCAGTTCTTC
TRBJ1-6,TRBV12-3/TRBV12-4,TRBD1,.,CASSLATGSNSPLHF,TGTGCCAGCAGTTTAGCGACAGGGAGTAATTCACCCCTCCACTTT
TRBJ2-7,TRBV4-1,TRBD2,few,CASSQSMIREGPWVHEQYF,TGCGCCAGCAGCCAAAGTATGATTCGGGAGGGCCCCTGGGTCCACGAGCAGTACTTC
TRBJ2-7,TRBV6-2/TRBV6-3,.,many,CASVTGGGNYEQYF,TGTGCCAGCGTCACCGGAGGAGGTAATTACGAGCAGTACTTC
TRBJ2-7,TRBV5-1,.,.,CASSLMMTTASYEQYF,TGCGCCAGCAGCTTGATGATGACGACCGCCTCCTACGAGCAGTACTTC
TRBJ2-7,TRBV12-3/TRBV12-4,.,.,CASMVRDEQYF,TGTGCCAGCATGGTGCGGGACGAGCAGTACTTC
TRBJ2-1,TRBV5-1,TRBD1,few,CASTPGQANNEQFF,TGCGCCAGCACCCCGGGACAGGCGAACAATGAGCAGTTCTTC
TRBJ2-3,TRBV20-1,TRBD1,.,CSARSWTGQTSTDTQYF,TGCAGTGCTAGATCTTGGACAGGGCAAACTAGCACAGATACGCAGTATTTT
TRBJ2-1,TRBV18,.,few,CASSPQTGDEQFF,TGTGCCAGCTCACCCCAGACAGGAGATGAGCAGTTCTTC
TRBJ2-3,TRBV6-5,.,.,CATGRGSSTDTQYF,TGTGCCACGGGTCGCGGGTCTAGCACAGATACGCAGTATTTT
TRBJ2-5,TRBV20-1,.,.,CSARKKTETQYF,TGCAGTGCTAGAAAGAAAACAGAGACCCAGTACTTC
TRBJ1-5,TRBV5-6,.,.,CASSFQLNQPQHF,TGTGCCAGCAGCTTTCAACTCAATCAGCCCCAGCATTTT
TRBJ2-1,TRBV18,TRBD1,.,CASSPWGQANNEQLF,TGTGCCAGCTCACCCTGGGGACAGGCAAACAATGAGCAGCTCTTC
TRBJ1-5,TRBV20-1,.,few,CSARVLGKNSNQPQHF,TGCAGTGCTAGAGTTTTGGGAAAAAACAGCAATCAGCCCCAGCATTTT
TRBJ2-5,TRBV7-3,TRBD1,.,CASKSGGQETQYF,TGTGCCAGTAAATCAGGGGGTCAAGAGACCCAGTACTTC
TRBJ2-5,TRBV20-1,TRBD1,.,CSARDISGTGYRQYF,TGCAGTGCTAGAGATATATCCGGGACAGGGTACAGACAGTACTTC
TRBJ2-5,TRBV7-8,TRBD1,.,CASSLTGTGYWETQYF,TGTGCCAGCAGCCTAACCGGGACAGGGTATTGGGAGACCCAGTACTTC
TRBJ2-6,TRBV27,TRBD2,few,CASSLSGRVSGANVLTF,TGTGCCAGCAGTCTGAGCGGGAGGGTCTCTGGGGCCAACGTCCTGACTTTC
TRBJ2-1,TRBV20-1,.,.,CSARDRTGKPYNEQFF,TGCAGTGCTAGAGACCGGACTGGCAAACCCTACAATGAGCAGTTCTTC
TRBJ2-1,TRBV27,TRBD2,once,CASRLLAGSNEQFF,TGTGCCAGCAGACTACTAGCGGGATCCAATGAGCAGTTCTTC
TRBJ2-2,TRBV20-1,TRBD2,few,CSAPGLAGGPGELFF,TGCAGTGCTCCCGGACTAGCGGGAGGGCCGGGGGAGCTGTTTTTT
TRBJ2-7,TRBV18,TRBD1,.,CASGQGARYEQYF,TGTGCCAGCGGACAGGGGGCACGCTACGAGCAGTACTTC
TRBJ1-2,TRBV27,.,few,CASSSTGSGYTF,TGTGCCAGCAGTTCCACAGGGAGCGGCTACACCTTC
TRBJ1-6,TRBV3-1,.,.,CASSQEGHTVSSLDSPLHF,TGTGCCAGCAGCCAAGAAGGCCACACGGTTTCCTCCCTCGATTCACCCCTCCACTTT
TRBJ1-4,TRBV29-1,.,.,CSASDRGTEKLFF,TGCAGCGCCAGCGACCGGGGCACTGAAAAACTGTTTTTT
TRBJ2-7,TRBV6-6,.,.,CASSSVGGAQEQYF,TGTGCCAGCAGCTCCGTGGGGGGGGCTCAGGAGCAGTACTTC
TRBJ2-1,TRBV6-2/TRBV6-3,TRBD1,few,CASSLDRANNEQFF,TGTGCCAGCAGTTTGGACAGGGCCAACAATGAGCAGTTCTTC
TRBJ1-3,TRBV3-1,.,.,CASSYQGSGNTIYF,TGTGCCAGCAGCTACCAAGGCTCTGGAAACACCATATATTTT